This TCR beta chain was captured in a study of a mutant IDH1 vaccine in newly diagnosed glioma. As to this clone: Its antigen is unidentified.

The time point: week 35, safety follow-up. Vaccine doses each comprised 300 ug of mutant IDH1 20-mer peptide, with topical imiquimod. Patients in the study were vaccinated eight times, receiving shots in weeks 1, 3, 5, 7, 11, 15, 19 and 23. Sequencing used immunoSEQ multiplex PCR; TCRdb keeps in-frame clones, though not all of them. The sample has 60,000 to 65,000 clones; 80% to 85% are singletons. Unmatched junction bases numbered 6, after V lost 0 bases and J lost 6 bases. The CDR3 consists of 17 residues. Germline V lookup: CDR1 SGHAT, CDR2 FQNNGV. This TCR derives from a man aged 25-45 years with glioma. This chain links TRBV11-2 with TRBJ2-3, with 13 bases lining up with TRBD2. This material consisted of PBMCs, taken from a glioma patient whose treatment included an IDH1 peptide vaccine. The CDR3 DNA reads TGTGCCAGCAGCTTAGATACTAGCGGGGGGGCCTGGGATACGCAGTATTTT. It yields the protein CASSLDTSGGAWDTQYF.